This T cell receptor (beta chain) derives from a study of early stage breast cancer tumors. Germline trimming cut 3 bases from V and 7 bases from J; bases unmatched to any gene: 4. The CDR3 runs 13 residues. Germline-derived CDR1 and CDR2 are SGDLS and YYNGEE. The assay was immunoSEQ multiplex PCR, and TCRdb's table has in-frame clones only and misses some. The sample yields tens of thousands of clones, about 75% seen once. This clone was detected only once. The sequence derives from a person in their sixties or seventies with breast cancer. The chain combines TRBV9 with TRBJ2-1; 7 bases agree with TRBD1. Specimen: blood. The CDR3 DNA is TGTGCCAGCAGCGGAGGGACAGAGAATGAGCAGTTCTTC. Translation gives CASSGGTENEQFF. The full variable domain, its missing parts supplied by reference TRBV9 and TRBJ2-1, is DSGVTQTPKHLITATGQRVTLRCSPRSGDLSVYWYQQSLDQGLQFLIQYYNGEERAKGNILERFSAQQFPDLHSELNLSSLELGDSALYFCASSGGTENEQFFGPGTRLTVL.